The 15 T cell receptor beta chains below come from one sample, sequenced in a study of beta chain features in type 1 diabetes. Study-level findings and limits: Researchers report that Type 1 diabetes patients had moderately but significantly shorter TCRB CDR3s across all four CD4+ subsets.

The isolated RNA, all of it, was reverse transcribed, so expressed TCRB transcripts were what got sequenced. The repertoire was sequenced with immunoSEQ multiplex PCR; TCRdb's copy has only in-frame clones and lacks some. The sample records about 170,000 clones, 7.5% to 8.5% being singletons. These receptors have no identified antigens. The sequenced sample consisted of central memory CD4+ T cells from blood. These receptor sequences come from a man younger than 35 with type 1 diabetes.

The CDR3 reads CASSLGGTRADTQYF. The CDR3, as DNA: TGTGCCAGCAGCCTAGGGGGGACTAGGGCAGATACGCAGTATTTT. This sequence joins TRBV11-2 and TRBJ2-3; TRBD2 agrees at 8 bases. CDR3 size: 15 residues. Germline CDR1 reads SGHAT; CDR2 reads FQNNGV. The junction had 8 bases not matched to a gene; V was cut back by 5 bases and J by 4 bases.

This clone was detected only a few times. V and J are TRBV6-6 and TRBJ2-3; the D gene is possibly TRBD1 (6 bases). CDR3 length: 13 residues. The germline V and J ends were trimmed by 5 bases and 6 bases, with 12 bases remaining between them. Per the germline V gene, CDR1 is MNHNY and CDR2 is SVGAGI (reference sequence). The CDR3 loop is CASSRGGRDTQYF. The CDR3 nucleotides read TGTGCCAGCAGTAGAGGGGGAAGGGATACGCAGTATTTT.

This clone was counted a few times. The rearrangement uses TRBV5-6 and TRBJ2-3; D remains ambiguous. Germline CDR1 SGHDT, CDR2 YYEEEE. Trimming took off 0 bases at V and 3 bases at J, with 8 bases between the two ends. CDR3 length: 14 residues. For the CDR3, the DNA is TGTGCCAGCAGCTTGGGGGTCGGGACAGATACGCAGTATTTT. It translates to CASSLGVGTDTQYF.

The chain recombines TRBV15 with TRBJ1-3; D is undetermined. Trimming took 0 bases from V and 7 from J, leaving 4 bases between them. This CDR3 has 12 residues. Germline CDR1 and CDR2: LNHNV and YYDKDF (reference sequence). The CDR3 DNA reads as TGTGCCACCAGCAGAGATCAGAACACCATATATTTT. This codes for CATSRDQNTIYF. The whole variable domain, remainder taken from reference TRBV15 and TRBJ1-3, is DAMVIQNPRYQVTQFGKPVTLSCSQTLNHNVMYWYQQKSSQAPKLLFHYYDKDFNNEADTPDNFQSRRPNTSFCFLDIRSPGLGDTAMYLCATSRDQNTIYFGEGSWLTVV.

The V and J genes are TRBV4-3 and TRBJ2-7, with 11 bases matching TRBD2. The CDR3 consists of 16 residues. Germline CDR1 reads LGHNA; CDR2 reads YSLEER. V shed 4 bases, J shed 3 bases, and the junction held 8 bases outside the gene matches. The DNA of the CDR3 is TGCGCCAGCAGCCCGTCCACTAGCGGGGGAAACTACGAGCAGTACTTC. The encoded protein is CASSPSTSGGNYEQYF.

This clone was counted only a few times. The chain joins TRBV6-6 to TRBJ2-3; TRBD2 might be the D (6 bases). The germline V and J ends were trimmed by 2 bases and 4 bases, with 16 bases remaining between them. In germline, CDR1 is MNHNY, CDR2 SVGAGI (reference sequence). The CDR3 has 16 amino acids. The CDR3 sequence is CASSYGIGGWPDTQYF. The CDR3 nucleotides read TGTGCCAGCAGTTACGGAATCGGGGGATGGCCAGATACGCAGTATTTT.

This clone showed up just a few times. The gene calls are TRBV4-1 and TRBJ1-1, with 8 bases that match TRBD1. The CDR3 has 14 residues. CDR1 is MGHRA, CDR2 YSYEKL, per germline. The ends lost 1 base at V and 7 bases at J; junction bases unmatched: 5. As DNA, the CDR3 is TGCGCCAGCAGCCAAGCGGACAGGGTGGATGAAGCTTTCTTT. Translated: CASSQADRVDEAFF.

V is TRBV29-1 and J is TRBJ2-7; 8 bases line up with TRBD2. This CDR3 comprises 13 residues. Germline V gene sequence: CDR1 SQVTM, CDR2 ANQGSEA. The junction had 4 bases not matched to a gene; V was cut back by 3 bases and J by 3 bases. In DNA, the CDR3 is TGCAGCGTTGATATGGGACTAGGCTACGAGCAGTACTTC. Translated: CSVDMGLGYEQYF.

The chain recombines TRBV18 with TRBJ1-2, with D unresolved. The V end lost 3 bases, the J end lost 3 bases, and 2 bases lay between the germline ends. The germline V gene encodes CDR1 KGHSH and CDR2 LQKENI. CDR3 length: 11 residues. The CDR3 region is CASSPDYGYTF. CDR3 sequence (DNA): TGTGCCAGCTCACCCGACTATGGCTACACCTTC.

This clone was detected only a few times. The chain joins TRBV30 to TRBJ1-2; no clear D. V lost 4 bases, J lost 1 base, and 16 bases lay in between. Germline CDR1 GTSNPN, CDR2 SVGIG (reference sequence). This CDR3 is built from 15 residues. CDR3: CAWTFPAGGNYGYTF. Written as DNA, the CDR3 is TGTGCCTGGACCTTTCCAGCAGGTGGTAACTATGGCTACACCTTC. The full variable domain, its missing parts supplied by reference TRBV30 and TRBJ1-2, is SQTIHQWPATLVQPVGSPLSLECTVEGTSNPNLYWYRQAAGRGLQLLFYSVGIGQISSEVPQNLSASRPQDRQFILSSKKLLLSDSGFYLCAWTFPAGGNYGYTFGSGTRLTVV.

This chain uses TRBV6-6 with TRBJ2-5; perhaps TRBD1 as D (8 bases). Trimming left V 2 bases short and J 4 bases short, with 14 bases between. Germline CDR1 reads MNHNY; CDR2 reads SVGAGI (reference sequence). The CDR3 extends over 15 amino acids. The CDR3 nucleotides read TGTGCCAGCAGTTACCCACAGGGGGGGACAGAGACCCAGTACTTC. Protein sequence: CASSYPQGGTETQYF.

The table lists this clone with a few counts. The chain uses TRBV15 and TRBJ2-5; D perhaps matches TRBD2 (5 bases). The germline gives CDR1 LNHNV, CDR2 YYDKDF (reference sequence). The V and J ends lost 0 bases and 4 bases respectively, with 12 bases between them. There are 15 residues in the CDR3. The CDR3 loop reads CATSRDPGVPETQYF. In nucleotides, the CDR3 is TGTGCCACCAGCAGAGATCCCGGGGTACCAGAGACCCAGTACTTC.

The V gene is TRBV6-5, the J gene TRBJ2-7; 9 bases are shared with TRBD2. Looked up from germline, CDR1 is MNHEY and CDR2 is SVGAGI. The CDR3 loop spans 15 amino acids. Trimming at V came to 4 bases and at J to 2 bases, leaving 6 bases not matched to a gene. DNA for the CDR3: TGTGCCAGCAGTTTAAATAGCGGGGGCACCTACGAGCAGTACTTC. Translated: CASSLNSGGTYEQYF.

This clone showed up just a few times. The gene calls are TRBV5-4 and TRBJ2-7; possibly TRBD2 for D (5 bases). V lost 0 bases and J 4 bases, leaving 14 bases between the germline ends. The length of the CDR3 is 15 residues. CDR1 SGHNT and CDR2 YYREEE come from the germline V gene (reference sequence). In DNA, the CDR3 is TGTGCCAGCAGCTTGGGAGGGTCAGGAACGTACGAGCAGTACTTC. This codes for CASSLGGSGTYEQYF.

This clone has a handful of counts. The chain combines TRBV6-5 with TRBJ2-5; maybe TRBD2 (5 bases). The CDR3 has 13 amino acids. CDR1 and CDR2 (germline): MNHEY, SVGAGI. Trimming removed 0 bases from V and 7 bases from J, with 9 bases in between. CDR3 protein: CASSYSEVGTQYF. The CDR3 DNA reads TGTGCCAGCAGTTACTCGGAGGTGGGGACCCAGTACTTC.